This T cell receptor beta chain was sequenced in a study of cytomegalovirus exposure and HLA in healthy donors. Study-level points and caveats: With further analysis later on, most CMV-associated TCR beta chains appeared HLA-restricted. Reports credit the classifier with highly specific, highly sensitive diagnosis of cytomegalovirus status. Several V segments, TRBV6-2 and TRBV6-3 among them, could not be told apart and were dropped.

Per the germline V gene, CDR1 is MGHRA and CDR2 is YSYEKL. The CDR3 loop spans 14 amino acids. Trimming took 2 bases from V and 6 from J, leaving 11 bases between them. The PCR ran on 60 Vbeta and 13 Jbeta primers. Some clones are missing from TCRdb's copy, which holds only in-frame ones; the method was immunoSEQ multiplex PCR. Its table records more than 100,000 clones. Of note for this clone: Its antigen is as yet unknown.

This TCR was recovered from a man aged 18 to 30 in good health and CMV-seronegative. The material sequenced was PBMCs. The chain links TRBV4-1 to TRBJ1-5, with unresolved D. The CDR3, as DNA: TGCGCCAGCAGCCAATTCGAGGCTGGTCAGCCCCAGCATTTT. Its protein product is CASSQFEAGQPQHF.